Detailed here is one TCR beta chain. As yet, its antigen is unknown. From germline, CDR1 is SEHNR and CDR2 FQNEAQ (reference sequence). The CDR3 runs to 14 residues. This sample is drawn from a study of monozygotic twins with inflammatory bowel disease. General study points: No discrimination was achieved between different T cell subtypes. Lower sharing of clonotypes with other individuals was seen in IBD patients than in healthy twins. This was most marked in patients showing signs of disease activity.

With the 5' RACE reads reprocessed, TCRdb shows one record per CDR3 protein and no DNA. The listing records a few hundred thousand distinct CDR3 sequences. This sequence was found in a human donor with ulcerative colitis or Crohn's disease, or a healthy co-twin of an affected twin (not recorded which). Sequenced: blood. The V gene is TRBV7-9, the J gene TRBJ2-7. The chain's CDR3 is CASSSPIGISEQYF.